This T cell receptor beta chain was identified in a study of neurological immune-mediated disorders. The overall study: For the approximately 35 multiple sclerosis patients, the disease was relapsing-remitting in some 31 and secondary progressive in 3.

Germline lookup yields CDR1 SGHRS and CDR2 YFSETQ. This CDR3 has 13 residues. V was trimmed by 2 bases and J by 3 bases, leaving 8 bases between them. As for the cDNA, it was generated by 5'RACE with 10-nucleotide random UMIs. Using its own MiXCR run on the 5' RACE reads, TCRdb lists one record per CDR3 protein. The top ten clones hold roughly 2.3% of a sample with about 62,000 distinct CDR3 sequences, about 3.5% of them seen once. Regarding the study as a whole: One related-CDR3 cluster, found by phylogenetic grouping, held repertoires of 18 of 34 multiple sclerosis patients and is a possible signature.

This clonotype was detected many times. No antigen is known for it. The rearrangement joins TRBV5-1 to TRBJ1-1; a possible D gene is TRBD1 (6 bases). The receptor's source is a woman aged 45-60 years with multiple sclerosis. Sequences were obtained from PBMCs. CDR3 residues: CASSLGGDTEAFF. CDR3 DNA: TGCGCCAGCAGCTTAGGGGGGGACACTGAAGCTTTCTTT. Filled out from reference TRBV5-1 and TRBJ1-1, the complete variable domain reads KAGVTQTPRYLIKTRGQQVTLSCSPISGHRSVSWYQQTPGQGLQFLFEYFSETQRNKGNFPGRFSGRQFSNSRSEMNVSTLELGDSALYLCASSLGGDTEAFFGQGTRLTVV.